This T cell receptor beta chain is from a study of tumor T cells in aggressive B-cell lymphoma. V lost 6 bases, J lost 5 bases, and 16 bases lay in between. Germline CDR1 is SNHLY and CDR2 is FYNNEI. This CDR3 has 14 amino acids. Produced via immunoSEQ multiplex PCR; TCRdb's table is partial and in-frame only. The sample comprises roughly 1,900 clones, nearly 95% of which are singletons, and 6% to 8% rests with the top ten. A single count supports this clone. Material for sequencing was tumor tissue. This clonotype was sampled from an adult with diffuse large B cell lymphoma. The chain links TRBV2 to TRBJ1-1, with a possible D match to TRBD1 (6 bases). CDR3 region: CASSRTGRGTEAFF. The CDR3 coding sequence is TGTGCCAGCAGCCGTACAGGGAGGGGGACTGAAGCTTTCTTT.